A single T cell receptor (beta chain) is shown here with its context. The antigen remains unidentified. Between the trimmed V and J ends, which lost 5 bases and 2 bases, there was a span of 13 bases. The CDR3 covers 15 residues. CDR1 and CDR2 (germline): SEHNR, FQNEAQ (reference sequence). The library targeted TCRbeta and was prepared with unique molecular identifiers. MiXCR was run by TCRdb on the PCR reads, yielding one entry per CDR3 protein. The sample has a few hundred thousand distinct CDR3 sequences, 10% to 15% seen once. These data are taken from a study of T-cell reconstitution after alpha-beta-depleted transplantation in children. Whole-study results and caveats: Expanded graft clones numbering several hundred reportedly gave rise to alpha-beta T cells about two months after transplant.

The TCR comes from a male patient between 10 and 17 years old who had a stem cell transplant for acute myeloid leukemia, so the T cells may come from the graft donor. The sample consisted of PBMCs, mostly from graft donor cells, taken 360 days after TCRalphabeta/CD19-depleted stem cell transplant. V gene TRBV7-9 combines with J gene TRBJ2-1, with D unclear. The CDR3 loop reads CASSPLVGAYNEQFF. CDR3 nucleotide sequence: TGTGCCAGCAGCCCGTTGGTCGGAGCCTACAATGAGCAGTTCTTC.